These 23 T cell receptor beta chains were all obtained from the same sample, sequenced in a study of T cell responses to AZD1222 COVID-19 vaccine. Assay used: immunoSEQ multiplex PCR; TCRdb lists only in-frame clones, some missing. The repertoire holds roughly 120,000 clones, more than 70% seen once, with less than 4% in the top ten. Sample: peripheral blood, taken 28 days after the second AZD1222 dose. The source is an adult who received the AZD1222 COVID-19 vaccine.

J is TRBJ1-4 and V is TRBV18; the D gene is possibly TRBD1 (6 bases). The CDR3 runs to 19 residues. From germline, CDR1 is KGHSH and CDR2 LQKENI. V lost 2 bases to trimming and J lost 3 bases, with 22 bases between them. CDR3 coding DNA: TGTGCCAGCTCACCAGACGTTATTGGGTTACAGGGCCCTAATGAAAAACTGTTTTTT. As protein: CASSPDVIGLQGPNEKLFF.

A single count supports this clone. The chain is built from TRBV7-2 and TRBJ1-5, with 10 bases aligning to TRBD1. In germline, CDR1 is SGHTA, CDR2 FQGNSA. This CDR3 comprises 15 residues. With V trimmed by 3 bases and J by 3 bases, 2 bases remained unmatched. CDR3 loop: CASSLGQGPNQPQHF. The CDR3 DNA follows: TGTGCCAGCAGCTTGGGACAGGGGCCCAATCAGCCCCAGCATTTT.

This sequence joins TRBV7-2 and TRBJ1-2, with D uncertain. The CDR3 runs 14 residues. The V end was cut by 7 bases, the J end by 2 bases, with 14 bases between. Germline V lookup: CDR1 SGHTA, CDR2 FQGNSA. CDR3 sequence: CASTIMGLNYGYTF. Here the CDR3 DNA reads TGTGCCAGCACTATTATGGGCCTGAACTATGGCTACACCTTC.

The V call is TRBV4-3, the J call TRBJ2-3; 11 nucleotides align to TRBD2. Trimming at V came to 0 bases and at J to 2 bases, leaving 10 bases not matched to a gene. CDR1 and CDR2 from the germline V gene are LGHNA and YSLEER. The CDR3 sequence is 19 residues long. The CDR3 sequence: CASSQDDPRLAGFTDTQYF. The CDR3 DNA reads as TGCGCCAGCAGCCAAGATGATCCCAGACTAGCGGGGTTCACAGATACGCAGTATTTT.

This clone was detected only once. V gene TRBV2 combines with J gene TRBJ1-1; TRBD1 might be the D (5 bases). Germline CDR1 and CDR2: SNHLY and FYNNEI. Trimming took 8 bases from V and 1 from J, leaving 14 bases between them. This CDR3 is 14 amino acids long. Here the CDR3 DNA reads TGTGCCAGCTCTGGCTGGGGCGGGAACACTGAAGCTTTCTTT. This encodes CASSGWGGNTEAFF. Supplemented by reference TRBV2 and TRBJ1-1, the full variable domain reads EPEVTQTPSHQVTQMGQEVILRCVPISNHLYFYWYRQILGQKVEFLVSFYNNEISEKSEIFDDQFSVERPDGSNFTLKIRSTKLEDSAMYFCASSGWGGNTEAFFGQGTRLTVV.

The V gene is TRBV7-3, the J gene TRBJ2-1; 7 nucleotides line up with TRBD2. Germline loops: CDR1 SGHTA, CDR2 FQGTGA. After removal of 4 bases from V and 7 bases from J, the junction contained 7 bases not matched to a gene. The CDR3 extends over 14 amino acids. The DNA for the CDR3 is TGTGCCAGCAGCTCGGGGGGTAGCGCGAATGAGCAGTTCTTC. It codes for CASSSGGSANEQFF.

The CDR3 sequence is CASSIPGQLNQPQHF. In DNA form, the CDR3 reads TGTGCCAGTAGTATACCCGGACAGCTCAATCAGCCCCAGCATTTT. V and J are TRBV19 and TRBJ1-5; a weak D match, TRBD1 (6 bases). The CDR3 length is 15 residues. CDR1 and CDR2 from the germline V gene are LNHDA and SQIVND (reference sequence). The V end was cut by 2 bases, the J end by 3 bases, with 11 bases between.

This clone was counted between two and nine times. This chain connects TRBV30 to TRBJ2-1; TRBD2 is a possible D gene (7 bases). Germline-derived CDR1 and CDR2 are GTSNPN and SVGIG (reference sequence). The CDR3 spans 14 residues. Trimming pared 3 bases from V and 11 bases from J, leaving 20 bases between. The CDR3 DNA reads TGTGCCTGGAGCCTTGGTGGCTCCGGGGGGCAGCAGTTCTTC. It specifies CAWSLGGSGGQQFF.

J is TRBJ1-1 and V is TRBV5-1; D not certain. The germline V and J ends were trimmed by 0 bases and 4 bases, with 7 bases remaining between them. CDR1 is SGHRS, CDR2 YFSETQ, per germline. The CDR3 totals 13 residues. The CDR3 nucleotides are TGCGCCAGCAGCTTGGAGACCCCCACTGAAGCTTTCTTT. Translated, it gives CASSLETPTEAFF.

The V and J genes are TRBV6-2 or TRBV6-3 and TRBJ2-7, with D unclear. The germline CDR1 and CDR2 sequences are MNHEY and SVGEGT. The CDR3 extends over 14 amino acids. The ends were cut back, 1 base at V and 2 bases at J, with 9 bases in the middle. The CDR3 here is CASSYFVAAYEQYF. The CDR3 DNA reads TGTGCCAGCAGTTACTTTGTCGCTGCCTACGAGCAGTACTTC.

The rearrangement joins TRBV6-5 to TRBJ1-2; weak D call: TRBD1 (6 bases). The CDR3 sequence is 12 residues long. V shed 6 bases and J shed 8 bases, with 13 bases lying between them. The V gene's germline CDR1 is MNHEY and CDR2 SVGAGI. DNA for the CDR3: TGTGCCAGCAGGGACAGTCCGAGGGGCTACACCTTC. Its translation: CASRDSPRGYTF.

This CDR3 reads CAIMVGSSSNTEAFF. The CDR3 DNA follows: TGTGCCATCATGGTAGGGTCGTCTTCGAACACTGAAGCTTTCTTT. V gene TRBV10-3 combines with J gene TRBJ1-1; D is uncertain. Germline CDR1 ENHRY, CDR2 SYGVKD. Trimming cost V 7 bases and J 1 base, with 16 bases left between them. The CDR3 covers 15 residues.

The chain has TRBV7-2 and TRBJ2-7; 12 bases are shared with TRBD1. This CDR3 contains 17 residues. Germline V lookup: CDR1 SGHTA, CDR2 FQGNSA. The ends lost 5 bases at V and 4 bases at J; junction bases unmatched: 12. Here the CDR3 reads CASSPITPGQGAYEQYF. Written as DNA, the CDR3 is TGTGCCAGCAGCCCAATCACCCCGGGACAGGGGGCGTACGAGCAGTACTTC.

The rearrangement uses TRBV7-9 and TRBJ2-3; D perhaps matches TRBD2 (5 bases). This CDR3 comprises 13 residues. V was trimmed by 5 bases and J by 3 bases, leaving 9 bases between them. The germline gives CDR1 SEHNR, CDR2 FQNEAQ (reference sequence). CDR3 DNA: TGTGCCAGCAGCCCCCGGGAAACAGATACGCAGTATTTT. Amino acids: CASSPRETDTQYF. The variable domain in full, completed from reference TRBV7-9 and TRBJ2-3, reads DTGVSQNPRHKITKRGQNVTFRCDPISEHNRLYWYRQTLGQGPEFLTYFQNEAQLEKSRLLSDRFSAERPKGSFSTLEIQRTEQGDSAMYLCASSPRETDTQYFGPGTRLTVL.

V usage is TRBV5-1 and J usage is TRBJ1-1, with D unclear. V was shortened by 3 bases and J by 3 bases, with 12 bases between the two germline ends. Per the germline V gene, CDR1 is SGHRS and CDR2 is YFSETQ. CDR3 length equals 14 residues. The CDR3 reads CASSYFGGDTEAFF. The CDR3 bases are TGCGCCAGCAGCTATTTTGGTGGGGACACTGAAGCTTTCTTT.

V and J are TRBV7-9 and TRBJ1-4; D remains unclear. This CDR3 has 12 amino acids. Trimming took 10 bases from V and 5 from J, leaving 11 bases between them. Germline CDR1 SEHNR, CDR2 FQNEAQ (reference sequence). The CDR3 coding sequence is TGTGCCACCGCGAGAGGGAATGAAAAACTGTTTTTT. Its protein product is CATARGNEKLFF.

This clone came up once. The chain joins TRBV4-1 to TRBJ2-2; 9 bases line up with TRBD1. From germline, CDR1 is MGHRA and CDR2 YSYEKL. V dropped 5 bases and J dropped 1; count of bases not matched to a gene: 5. This CDR3 contains 16 residues. CDR3 region: CASSTYRGLNTGELFF. The CDR3 coding sequence is TGCGCCAGCAGCACCTACAGGGGGCTGAACACCGGGGAGCTGTTTTTT.

This rearrangement joins TRBV9 to TRBJ2-1; 8 nucleotides agree with TRBD1. This CDR3 contains 16 residues. With V trimmed by 4 bases and J by 0 bases, 6 bases remained unmatched. CDR1 is SGDLS, CDR2 YYNGEE, per germline. CDR3 region: CASSLLTGGSYNEQFF. In DNA, the CDR3 is TGTGCCAGCAGCCTTTTAACAGGGGGCTCCTACAATGAGCAGTTCTTC.

The chain links TRBV5-6 to TRBJ2-4, with TRBD1 identical over 7 bases. The germline CDR1 and CDR2 sequences are SGHDT and YYEEEE. CDR3 size: 17 residues. V dropped 0 bases and J dropped 1; count of bases not matched to a gene: 7. This chain's CDR3 is CASSLAGTGEAKNIQYF. For the CDR3, the DNA is TGTGCCAGCAGCTTGGCCGGCACAGGGGAGGCCAAAAACATTCAGTACTTC. The whole variable domain, remainder taken from reference TRBV5-6 and TRBJ2-4, is DAGVTQSPTHLIKTRGQQVTLRCSPKSGHDTVSWYQQALGQGPQFIFQYYEEEERQRGNFPDRFSGHQFPNYSSELNVNALLLGDSALYLCASSLAGTGEAKNIQYFGAGTRLSVL.

The gene calls are TRBV3-1 (or the pseudogene TRBV3-2) and TRBJ2-5; perhaps TRBD2 as D (6 bases). V gave up 0 bases and J gave up 6 bases, with 14 bases separating them. Germline assignment: CDR1 LGHDT and CDR2 YNNKEL (reference sequence). The CDR3 spans 15 residues. CDR3 loop: CASSQEWGTPKTQYF. The CDR3 DNA is TGTGCCAGCAGCCAAGAGTGGGGGACTCCAAAGACCCAGTACTTC.

This rearrangement joins TRBV20-1 to TRBJ2-7; D possibly corresponds to TRBD1 (5 bases). The CDR3 has 11 residues. Per the germline V gene, CDR1 is DFQATT and CDR2 is SNEGSKA (reference sequence). V was cut by 5 bases and J by 9 bases, with 14 bases left in between. The CDR3 DNA is TGCAGTGCTCCAGTTGGTGGGGCGCAGTACTTC. It translates to CSAPVGGAQYF.

The genes are TRBV19 and TRBJ1-1, with a tentative D call TRBD1 (6 bases). There are 13 residues in the CDR3. V was trimmed by 4 bases and J by 7 bases, leaving 13 bases between them. CDR1 is LNHDA, CDR2 SQIVND, per germline (reference sequence). The CDR3 DNA reads TGTGCCAGTAGTACTACAGGGCGTAGTGAAGCTTTCTTT. Protein: CASSTTGRSEAFF.

The rearrangement joins TRBV3-1 (or the pseudogene TRBV3-2) to TRBJ2-2, with D unclear. This CDR3 contains 15 residues. The V end was cut by 4 bases, the J end by 0 bases, with 9 bases between. CDR1 is LGHDT and CDR2 is YNNKEL in the germline V gene (reference sequence). The CDR3 is CASSPVNTNTGELFF. In DNA, the CDR3 is TGTGCCAGCAGCCCGGTTAATACGAACACCGGGGAGCTGTTTTTT.